Listed here are 3 T cell receptor beta chains from one sample, sequenced in a study of human T cells and chemical hapten exposure. Time point in this sample: pre-sensitization, week 0. Sample treatment: therapeutic diphenylcyclopropenone sensitization with weekly scalp DPC. TCRdb reprocessed the RACE reads with MiXCR, giving one entry per CDR3 protein. Among about 300,000 distinct CDR3 sequences listed, approximately 5.8% were seen once. The sequencing used whole blood, collected in connection with sensitization to the hapten diphenylcyclopropenone (DPC). The receptors stem from a young woman with alopecia areata. Some clones in this sample may be carry-over from other donors' samples.

The table lists this clonotype with many counts. This chain joins TRBV7-2 and TRBJ2-5, with D possibly matching TRBD2 (6 bases). The CDR3 contains 11 residues. The V end lost 5 bases, the J end lost 7 bases, and 8 bases lay between the germline ends. Germline CDR1 reads SGHTA; CDR2 reads FQGNSA. The CDR3, as DNA: TGTGCCAGCAGCCGGAGGGGGACCCAGTACTTC. Translation: CASSRRGTQYF.

There are many counts of this clonotype. The chain uses TRBV6-2 or TRBV6-3 and TRBJ1-5; D possibly corresponds to TRBD1 (5 bases). Germline V gene lookup returns CDR1 MNHEY and CDR2 SVGEGT. V shed 2 bases and J shed 6 bases, with 14 bases lying between them. The CDR3 has 15 amino acids. For the CDR3, the DNA is TGTGCCAGCAGTTACGGCAGGGATGGCGTTCAGCCCCAGCATTTT. Encoded protein: CASSYGRDGVQPQHF.

This clonotype occurred many times. This sequence joins TRBV7-2 and TRBJ2-2, with D maybe TRBD2 (5 bases). CDR3 length: 15 amino acids. CDR1 is SGHTA and CDR2 is FQGNSA in the germline V gene. Trimming removed 6 bases from V and 7 bases from J, with 18 bases in between. CDR3 region: CASRRGRLVVGELFF. The CDR3 bases are TGTGCCAGCAGACGAGGGCGTCTAGTAGTCGGGGAGCTGTTTTTT.